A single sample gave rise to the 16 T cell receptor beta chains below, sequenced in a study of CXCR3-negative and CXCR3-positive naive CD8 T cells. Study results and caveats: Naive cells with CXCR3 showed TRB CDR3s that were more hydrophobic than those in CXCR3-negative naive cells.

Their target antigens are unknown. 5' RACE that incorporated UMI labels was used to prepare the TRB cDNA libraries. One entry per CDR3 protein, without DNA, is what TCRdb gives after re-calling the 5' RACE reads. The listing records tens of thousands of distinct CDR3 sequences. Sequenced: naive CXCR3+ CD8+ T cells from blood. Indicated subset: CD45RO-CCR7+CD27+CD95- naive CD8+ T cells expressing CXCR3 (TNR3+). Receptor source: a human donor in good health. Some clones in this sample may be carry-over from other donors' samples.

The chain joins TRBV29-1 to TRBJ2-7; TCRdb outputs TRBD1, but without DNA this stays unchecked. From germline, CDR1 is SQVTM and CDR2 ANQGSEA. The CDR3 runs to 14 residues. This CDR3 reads CSVVGTESSYEQYF.

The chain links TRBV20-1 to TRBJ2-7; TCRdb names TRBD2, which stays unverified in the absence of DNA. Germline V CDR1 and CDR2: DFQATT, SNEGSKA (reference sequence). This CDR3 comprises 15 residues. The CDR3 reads CSARDETSGLYEQYF.

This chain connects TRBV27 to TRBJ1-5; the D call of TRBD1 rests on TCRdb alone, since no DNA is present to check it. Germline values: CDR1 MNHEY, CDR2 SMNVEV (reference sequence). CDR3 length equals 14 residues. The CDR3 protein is CASSPGTTNPPQHF.

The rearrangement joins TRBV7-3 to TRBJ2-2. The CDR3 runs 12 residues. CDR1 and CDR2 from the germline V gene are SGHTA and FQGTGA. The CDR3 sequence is CASSFRTGELFF.

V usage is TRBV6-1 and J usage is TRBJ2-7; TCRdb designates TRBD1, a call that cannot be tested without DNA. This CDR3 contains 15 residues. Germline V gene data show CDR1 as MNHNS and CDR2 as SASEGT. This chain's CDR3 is CASRILGTPGDEQYF.

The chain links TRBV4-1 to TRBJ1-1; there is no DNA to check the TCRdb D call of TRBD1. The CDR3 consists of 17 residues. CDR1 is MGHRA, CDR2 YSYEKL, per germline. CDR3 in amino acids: CASSPQVGTGFLGEAFF.

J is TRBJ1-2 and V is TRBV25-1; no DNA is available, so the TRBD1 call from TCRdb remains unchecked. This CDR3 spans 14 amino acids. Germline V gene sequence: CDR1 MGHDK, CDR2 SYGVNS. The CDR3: CASAGQGENYGYTF.

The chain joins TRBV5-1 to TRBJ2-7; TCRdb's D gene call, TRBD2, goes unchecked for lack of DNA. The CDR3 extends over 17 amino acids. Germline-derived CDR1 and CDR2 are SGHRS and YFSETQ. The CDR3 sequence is CASSLVIGGGLAGEQYF. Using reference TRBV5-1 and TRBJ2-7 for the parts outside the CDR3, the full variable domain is KAGVTQTPRYLIKTRGQQVTLSCSPISGHRSVSWYQQTPGQGLQFLFEYFSETQRNKGNFPGRFSGRQFSNSRSEMNVSTLELGDSALYLCASSLVIGGGLAGEQYFGPGTRLTVT.

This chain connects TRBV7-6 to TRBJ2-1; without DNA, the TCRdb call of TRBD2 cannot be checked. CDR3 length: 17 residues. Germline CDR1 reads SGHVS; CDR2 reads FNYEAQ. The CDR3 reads CASYAAPLAGIYNEQFF.

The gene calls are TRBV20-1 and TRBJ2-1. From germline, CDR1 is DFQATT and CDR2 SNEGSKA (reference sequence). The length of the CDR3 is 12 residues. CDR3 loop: CSARDLNNEQFF.

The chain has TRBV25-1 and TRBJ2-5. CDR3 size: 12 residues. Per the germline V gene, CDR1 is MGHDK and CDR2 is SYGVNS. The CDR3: CASSEPRETQYF.

CDR3 protein: CSAGQYPYEQYF. The chain is built from TRBV29-1 and TRBJ2-7; TCRdb designates TRBD1, a call that cannot be tested without DNA. CDR1 SQVTM and CDR2 ANQGSEA come from the germline V gene. CDR3 length: 12 amino acids.

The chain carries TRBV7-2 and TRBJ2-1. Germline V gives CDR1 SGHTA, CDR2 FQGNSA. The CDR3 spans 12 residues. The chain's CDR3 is CASSLVRNEQFF.

The CDR3 loop reads CASSPVGDSYNEQFF. The chain joins TRBV9 to TRBJ2-1. From germline, CDR1 is SGDLS and CDR2 YYNGEE. The length of the CDR3 is 15 residues.

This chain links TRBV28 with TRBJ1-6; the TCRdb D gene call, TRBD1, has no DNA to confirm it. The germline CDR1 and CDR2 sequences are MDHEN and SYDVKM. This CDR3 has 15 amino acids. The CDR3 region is CASSQPPDTVGPLHF.

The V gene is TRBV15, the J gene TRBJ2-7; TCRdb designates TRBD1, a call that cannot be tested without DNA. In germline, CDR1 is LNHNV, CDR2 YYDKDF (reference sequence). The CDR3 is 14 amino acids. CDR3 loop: CATSSQGSSYEQYF.